These 22 T cell receptor beta chains originate from one sample sequenced in a study of blood T cell repertoires in COVID-19. Sequenced by immunoSEQ multiplex PCR; TCRdb stores in-frame clones only, minus some. The sample gives 25,000 or so clones, 90% of which show up once; 6.5% to 8% is in the top ten. Input material: peripheral blood. These receptors originate from a human donor in a cohort sampled during active COVID-19.

The chain couples TRBV9 to TRBJ2-2; D is unclear. This CDR3 is 14 amino acids long. The germline V gene has CDR1 SGDLS and CDR2 YYNGEE. The V and J ends lost 0 bases and 4 bases respectively, with 7 bases between them. In nucleotides, the CDR3 is TGTGCCAGCAGCGTAGCTCATAGCACCGGGGAGCTGTTTTTT. Its translation: CASSVAHSTGELFF.

The chain employs TRBV6-6 and TRBJ2-7, with no clear D. The CDR3 is made up of 12 amino acids. V lost 2 bases, J lost 3 bases, and 5 bases lay in between. CDR1 and CDR2 (germline): MNHNY, SVGAGI (reference sequence). CDR3 bases: TGTGCCAGCAGTTACGTCAGCTACGAGCAGTACTTC. It translates to CASSYVSYEQYF.

The J gene is TRBJ2-3, the V gene TRBV5-5; possible D gene TRBD2, 6 bases. There are 15 residues in the CDR3. CDR1 SGHKS and CDR2 YYEKEE come from the germline V gene (reference sequence). The V and J ends lost 0 bases and 6 bases respectively, with 14 bases between them. The DNA of the CDR3 is TGTGCCAGCAGCTTGGGGGACTTACGTCGGGATACGCAGTATTTT. Translating gives CASSLGDLRRDTQYF.

V gene TRBV2 combines with J gene TRBJ1-2; 8 bases are a match to TRBD1. Germline V gives CDR1 SNHLY, CDR2 FYNNEI. Losses at the gene ends were 7 bases for V and 8 bases for J; bases not matched to a gene: 6. The CDR3 is 12 amino acids. CDR3 protein: CASKTTGGGYTF. CDR3 coding DNA: TGTGCCAGCAAGACCACAGGGGGAGGCTACACCTTC.

This chain connects TRBV3-1 (or the pseudogene TRBV3-2) to TRBJ2-1; TRBD2 is a possible D gene (6 bases). The CDR3 spans 14 residues. Trimming cost V 4 bases and J 7 bases, with 14 bases left between them. The V gene's germline CDR1 is LGHDT and CDR2 YNNKEL (reference sequence). CDR3 sequence: CASSLSEGRNEQFF. In DNA, the CDR3 is TGTGCCAGCAGCCTATCGGAAGGGAGGAATGAGCAGTTCTTC.

CDR3: CATSIAPNYGYTF. The DNA of the CDR3 is TGTGCCACCTCCATTGCGCCTAACTATGGCTACACCTTC. The chain is built from TRBV27 and TRBJ1-2; D uncertain. Looked up from germline, CDR1 is MNHEY and CDR2 is SMNVEV (reference sequence). CDR3 size: 13 residues. The V end lost 10 bases, the J end lost 0 bases, and 12 bases lay between the germline ends.

This chain connects TRBV15 to TRBJ2-1; tentative D call: TRBD2 (6 bases). Germline V lookup: CDR1 LNHNV, CDR2 YYDKDF (reference sequence). The CDR3 is 15 amino acids. The V and J ends lost 1 base and 4 bases respectively, with 11 bases between them. This CDR3 is CATSRGPGEYNEQFF. The CDR3 nucleotides are TGTGCCACCAGCAGAGGCCCGGGGGAGTACAATGAGCAGTTCTTC.

The chain links TRBV19 to TRBJ2-7; a weak D match, TRBD1 (6 bases). V was cut by 3 bases and J by 0 bases, with 9 bases left in between. Germline CDR1 and CDR2: LNHDA and SQIVND (reference sequence). This CDR3 is 14 amino acids long. This chain's CDR3 is CASSITGSSYEQYF. The CDR3, as DNA: TGTGCCAGTAGTATCACAGGGAGCTCCTACGAGCAGTACTTC.

The chain is built from TRBV19 and TRBJ1-4, with D possibly being TRBD1 (6 bases). This CDR3 region has 16 residues. Germline CDR1 LNHDA, CDR2 SQIVND (reference sequence). The germline V and J ends were trimmed by 5 bases and 4 bases, with 17 bases remaining between them. CDR3 region: CASSLTGLGDNEKLFF. The CDR3 bases are TGTGCCAGTAGTTTAACAGGGTTGGGTGATAATGAAAAACTGTTTTTT. Combining the CDR3 with reference TRBV19 and TRBJ1-4 gives the whole variable domain DGGITQSPKYLFRKEGQNVTLSCEQNLNHDAMYWYRQDPGQGLRLIYYSQIVNDFQKGDIAEGYSVSREKKESFPLTVTSAQKNPTAFYLCASSLTGLGDNEKLFFGSGTQLSVL.

This chain joins TRBV28 and TRBJ2-7, with 11 positions matching TRBD2. CDR1 MDHEN and CDR2 SYDVKM come from the germline V gene. CDR3 length: 12 residues. V shed 10 bases and J 3 bases; nucleotides not matched to a gene: 2. The CDR3 sequence: CATGTSGYEQYF. The CDR3 DNA sequence: TGTGCCACCGGGACTAGCGGCTACGAGCAGTACTTC.

The rearrangement links TRBV7-2 to TRBJ2-7, with D perhaps TRBD1 (6 bases). The V gene's germline CDR1 is SGHTA and CDR2 FQGNSA. V dropped 5 bases and J dropped 1 base, with 12 bases sitting between them. CDR3 length: 14 residues. CDR3 DNA: TGTGCCAGCAGCACGCCGGGACAATCCTACGAGCAGTACTTC. Translating it yields CASSTPGQSYEQYF.

The rearrangement joins TRBV6-4 to TRBJ2-3; 10 bases agree with TRBD2. Germline V gives CDR1 MRHNA, CDR2 SNTAGT. CDR3 length: 17 amino acids. V lost 6 bases to trimming and J lost 4 bases; unmatched junction nucleotides: 13. The CDR3 DNA is TGTGCCAGCAGACCCTTTACCAGCGGGAGGGGGGCAGATACGCAGTATTTT. Translating gives CASRPFTSGRGADTQYF.

The chain links TRBV29-1 to TRBJ2-2, with TRBD2 identical over 9 bases. Unmatched junction bases numbered 5, after V lost 4 bases and J lost 5 bases. The CDR3 sequence is 14 residues long. Germline V gene sequence: CDR1 SQVTM, CDR2 ANQGSEA. CDR3 residues: CSVVSGSFTGELFF. CDR3 bases: TGCAGCGTTGTTAGCGGGAGTTTTACCGGGGAGCTGTTTTTT.

This chain joins TRBV6-5 and TRBJ2-6; D ambiguous. This CDR3 has 16 residues. Germline V gene data show CDR1 as MNHEY and CDR2 as SVGAGI. Deletions cut 0 bases from V and 0 bases from J, with 6 bases between. This chain's CDR3 is CASSYSVNSGANVLTF. The DNA for the CDR3 is TGTGCCAGCAGTTACTCCGTAAACTCTGGGGCCAACGTCCTGACTTTC.

This chain joins TRBV5-1 and TRBJ2-2; D may be TRBD2 (6 bases). This CDR3 is 16 amino acids long. Germline V gene sequence: CDR1 SGHRS, CDR2 YFSETQ. V was clipped by 4 bases and J by 2 bases, with 15 bases between them. In DNA, the CDR3 is TGCGCCAGCAGCCCCACTAGCTCGGCAAACACCGGGGAGCTGTTTTTT. Translation gives CASSPTSSANTGELFF.

The rearrangement uses TRBV5-5 and TRBJ1-5; TRBD1 agrees at 7 bases. Unmatched junction bases numbered 4, after V lost 4 bases and J lost 0 bases. There are 15 residues in the CDR3. The germline gives CDR1 SGHKS, CDR2 YYEKEE (reference sequence). Here the CDR3 DNA reads TGTGCCAGCAGCCCGGGACAGACTAGCAATCAGCCCCAGCATTTT. It codes for CASSPGQTSNQPQHF.

The V and J genes are TRBV27 and TRBJ1-1; 7 nucleotides match TRBD1. V shed 5 bases, J shed 6 bases, and the junction held 3 bases outside the gene matches. CDR3 length: 12 amino acids. Germline CDR1 and CDR2: MNHEY and SMNVEV (reference sequence). The CDR3 region is CASSNRGSEAFF. The CDR3 bases are TGTGCCAGCAGTAACAGGGGATCTGAAGCTTTCTTT.

This clone has only one observation. This chain's CDR3 is CASSYSGRSSDTQYF. The CDR3 region has the DNA TGTGCCAGCAGTTACAGCGGGAGGTCATCAGATACGCAGTATTTT. The chain joins TRBV6-5 to TRBJ2-3; 9 bases are a match to TRBD2. Germline V gene sequence: CDR1 MNHEY, CDR2 SVGAGI. The CDR3 sequence is 15 residues long. With V trimmed by 2 bases and J by 4 bases, 4 bases remained unmatched.

The chain uses TRBV27 and TRBJ2-7; TRBD2 aligns across 9 bases. The germline V gene encodes CDR1 MNHEY and CDR2 SMNVEV (reference sequence). The CDR3 runs 16 residues. Losses at the gene ends were 4 bases for V and 3 bases for J; bases not matched to a gene: 10. CDR3 coding DNA: TGTGCCAGCAGTTCACATAGCGGGAGTTTTAGCTACGAGCAGTACTTC. It encodes CASSSHSGSFSYEQYF.

V is TRBV5-1 and J is TRBJ2-2; D unresolved. This CDR3 has 14 residues. Trimming cost V 4 bases and J 5 bases, with 12 bases left between them. Germline CDR1 SGHRS, CDR2 YFSETQ. CDR3 amino acids: CASSKSQQTGELFF. In DNA, the CDR3 is TGCGCCAGCAGCAAGTCACAGCAGACCGGGGAGCTGTTTTTT.

This chain links TRBV24-1 with TRBJ2-3; D may be TRBD2 (6 bases). The CDR3 runs 15 residues. The V gene lost 7 bases and the J gene lost 4 bases, with 17 bases spanning the gap. Germline V gives CDR1 KGHDR, CDR2 SFDVKD. The DNA for the CDR3 is TGTGCCACCAGGGCGTCGGAGGGGCCGGCAGATACGCAGTATTTT. Its protein is CATRASEGPADTQYF.

The chain has TRBV4-2 and TRBJ1-5, with D perhaps matching TRBD1 (5 bases). The germline V and J ends were trimmed by 0 bases and 6 bases, with 18 bases remaining between them. CDR3 length equals 17 residues. Looked up from germline, CDR1 is LGHNA and CDR2 is YNFKEQ. Here the CDR3 DNA reads TGTGCCAGCAGCCAAGATCTCAGGGCAGTAGAAATTCAGCCCCAGCATTTT. Translated, it gives CASSQDLRAVEIQPQHF.